This entry is about one TCR beta chain. Authors' methods: From reference gene primer amplification, estimates of nucleated cell counts were derived. Clones were read by immunoSEQ multiplex PCR, and TCRdb kept only the in-frame ones, dropping some. For V, J and clone size, that table is used; D and trimming come from the DNA. The sample holds some 260,000 clones, over 80% seen once. Participants came from about two dozen US areas, aged about 18 to 89 years. From germline, CDR1 is SGHNT and CDR2 YYREEE (reference sequence). This CDR3 is built from 19 residues. Trimming shortened V by 5 bases and J by 5 bases, and 31 bases separated the two germline ends. The sample originates from a study of blood T cell repertoires in COVID-19. Study-level information: T cells, B-cell-depleted T cells, or PBMCs provided the cDNA or gDNA that served as material.

The rearrangement uses TRBV5-4 and TRBJ2-5; unclear D gene. The material sequenced was PBMCs or T cells enriched from blood (not recorded which). The source of this sequence is a woman younger than 30 who had recovered from COVID-19. This CDR3 is CASSPAPLGTGILDETQYF. CDR3 in DNA: TGTGCCAGCAGTCCCGCCCCATTGGGCACTGGAATCCTTGATGAGACCCAGTACTTC.